This record looks at one T cell receptor (beta chain) sequence and its context. These data belong to a study of OX40 agonist ivuxolimab in advanced cancers. Some clones are missing from TCRdb's copy, which holds only in-frame ones; the method was immunoSEQ multiplex PCR. Seen here are some 80,000 clones, around nine tenths observed once, and the top ten hold 0.6% to 0.9%. Germline V lookup: CDR1 SQVTM, CDR2 ANQGSEA. CDR3 length: 14 residues. V shed 1 base and J 6 bases; nucleotides not matched to a gene: 8. The sample was CD4+ or CD8+ T cells sorted from blood, taken in a trial of the OX40 agonist ivuxolimab. This clonotype was sampled from an adult with an advanced solid tumor such as melanoma, head and neck, liver or kidney cancer. The chain joins TRBV29-1 to TRBJ2-7; TRBD1 aligns across 8 bases. The CDR3: CSVEGDRGGGEQYF. The CDR3 DNA sequence: TGCAGCGTTGAAGGTGACAGGGGAGGAGGCGAGCAGTACTTC.